The 26 T cell receptor beta chains listed next were all sequenced from one sample in a study of T-cell reconstitution after alpha-beta-depleted transplantation in children. Using unique molecular identifiers, the investigators prepared the TCRbeta library. TCRdb itself ran the PCR reads through MiXCR, one entry per CDR3 protein. The sample contains approximately 630,000 distinct CDR3 sequences, about 12% of which appear only once. The source was PBMCs, collected before TCRalphabeta/CD19-depleted stem cell transplant. These receptors all come from a girl aged 2 to 10 with congenital amegakaryocytic thrombocytopenia, due to receive a stem cell transplant.

This clonotype was recorded at least ten times. This chain uses TRBV5-1 with TRBJ2-1; 10 bases are shared with TRBD2. Trimming cost V 3 bases and J 8 bases; bases outside gene matches: 20. The CDR3 length is 19 residues. CDR1 SGHRS and CDR2 YFSETQ come from the germline V gene. The DNA for the CDR3 is TGCGCCAGCAGCTATGGGGCGACCAGCGGGAGGGCCACTTGGGATGAGCAGTTCTTC. Encoded protein: CASSYGATSGRATWDEQFF.

The V and J genes are TRBV2 and TRBJ1-1, with a possible D match to TRBD1 (6 bases). CDR3 length equals 12 residues. Germline CDR1 and CDR2: SNHLY and FYNNEI. V lost 9 bases and J 5 bases, leaving 13 bases between the germline ends. The CDR3, as DNA: TGTGCCAGTACACAGGGAAGGACTGAAGCTTTCTTT. Amino acids: CASTQGRTEAFF.

This clonotype was seen many times. This chain connects TRBV20-1 to TRBJ2-5, with D hard to call. CDR1 and CDR2 (germline): DFQATT, SNEGSKA (reference sequence). V lost 5 bases to trimming and J lost 5 bases, with 12 bases between them. The CDR3 is 12 residues long. The CDR3 DNA reads TGCAGTGCTTACTCCCCCCCTGAGACCCAGTACTTC. The encoded protein is CSAYSPPETQYF.

This clonotype has only a few counts. This chain connects TRBV7-9 to TRBJ2-7, with TRBD2 matching over 9 bases. The germline V gene has CDR1 SEHNR and CDR2 FQNEAQ (reference sequence). The length of the CDR3 is 15 residues. V was clipped by 5 bases and J by 1 base; unmatched bases: 6. In nucleotides, the CDR3 is TGTGCCAGCAGCCTAAGCGGGAGGAAGTCCTACGAGCAGTACTTC. Its protein is CASSLSGRKSYEQYF.

This clonotype has a count of ten or more. V is TRBV20-1 and J is TRBJ1-5; D gene uncertain. V lost 0 bases and J 3 bases, leaving 12 bases between the germline ends. CDR1 and CDR2 from the germline V gene are DFQATT and SNEGSKA (reference sequence). This CDR3 comprises 15 residues. CDR3 sequence reads: CSARDQLGNNQPQHF. The CDR3 bases are TGCAGTGCTAGAGATCAATTAGGCAACAATCAGCCCCAGCATTTT.

This clonotype was counted ten times or more. The chain links TRBV5-1 to TRBJ2-1, with 7 bases lining up with TRBD2. The trim removed 4 bases at V and 0 bases at J, leaving 7 bases unmatched. This CDR3 spans 16 amino acids. Germline V CDR1 and CDR2: SGHRS, YFSETQ. CDR3 in amino acids: CASSPGGASSYNEQFF. CDR3 nucleotide sequence: TGCGCCAGCAGCCCGGGAGGCGCAAGCTCCTACAATGAGCAGTTCTTC.

This clonotype has a count of ten or more. The J gene is TRBJ1-1, the V gene TRBV12-3 or TRBV12-4, with D possibly being TRBD1 (5 bases). This CDR3 has 14 amino acids. Trimming pared 3 bases from V and 6 bases from J, leaving 14 bases between. The CDR3 region has the DNA TGTGCCAGCAGTTTCTCAGGGCTTCATGCTGAAGCTTTCTTT. It translates to CASSFSGLHAEAFF.

The rearrangement links TRBV21-1 to TRBJ2-3. TRBV21-1 is a listed pseudogene. The CDR3 contains 11 residues. The chain's CDR3 is CASRQPDTQYF. The CDR3 DNA follows: TGTGCCAGCAGACAGCCAGATACGCAGTATTTT.

This clonotype was recorded at least ten times. This sequence joins TRBV6-2 or TRBV6-3 and TRBJ2-3; possible D gene TRBD2, 6 bases. CDR3 size: 17 residues. The germline V and J ends were trimmed by 2 bases and 2 bases, with 17 bases remaining between them. Per the germline V gene, CDR1 is MNHEY and CDR2 is SVGEGT. DNA for the CDR3: TGTGCCAGCAGTTACGCGGCTAGCGAGAAGACCACAGATACGCAGTATTTT. Its translation: CASSYAASEKTTDTQYF.

The chain is built from TRBV18 and TRBJ1-1, with D hard to call. This CDR3 comprises 14 residues. Deletions cut 1 base from V and 2 bases from J, with 8 bases between. The V gene's germline CDR1 is KGHSH and CDR2 LQKENI. Here the CDR3 reads CASSPRNSNTEAFF. The CDR3 DNA reads TGTGCCAGCTCACCACGGAACTCCAACACTGAAGCTTTCTTT. Based on the CDR3 plus reference TRBV18 and TRBJ1-1, the full variable domain is NAGVMQNPRHLVRRRGQEARLRCSPMKGHSHVYWYRQLPEEGLKFMVYLQKENIIDESGMPKERFSAEFPKEGPSILRIQQVVRGDSAAYFCASSPRNSNTEAFFGQGTRLTVV.

In its sample, this clonotype was seen many times. The chain employs TRBV7-2 and TRBJ2-5; D gene unclear. Trimming stripped 3 bases from V and 7 bases from J, with 6 bases between. CDR3 length: 11 residues. Germline V gene data show CDR1 as SGHTA and CDR2 as FQGNSA. Here the CDR3 reads CASSFGGTQYF. The CDR3 bases are TGTGCCAGCAGCTTTGGCGGGACCCAGTACTTC. Based on the CDR3 plus reference TRBV7-2 and TRBJ2-5, the full variable domain is GAGVSQSPSNKVTEKGKDVELRCDPISGHTALYWYRQSLGQGLEFLIYFQGNSAPDKSGLPSDRFSAERTGGSVSTLTIQRTQQEDSAVYLCASSFGGTQYFGPGTRLLVL.

The chain joins TRBV15 to TRBJ2-3; 12 bases fit TRBD2. The CDR3 contains 17 residues. V lost 0 bases, J lost 8 bases, and 9 bases stayed unmatched. CDR1 and CDR2 (germline): LNHNV, YYDKDF (reference sequence). CDR3 in DNA: TGTGCCACCAGCAGAGAACCCGCTAGCGGGAGGGCAGGTACGCAGTATTTT. Protein: CATSREPASGRAGTQYF. The entire variable domain, with the rest obtained from reference TRBV15 and TRBJ2-3, is as follows: DAMVIQNPRYQVTQFGKPVTLSCSQTLNHNVMYWYQQKSSQAPKLLFHYYDKDFNNEADTPDNFQSRRPNTSFCFLDIRSPGLGDTAMYLCATSREPASGRAGTQYFGPGTRLTVL.

This clonotype appeared many times. In nucleotides, the CDR3 is TGTGCCAGCAGCCCAATGTCCTACAATGAGCAGTTCTTC. Residues: CASSPMSYNEQFF. The chain uses TRBV7-9 and TRBJ2-1; D remains unclear. CDR3 length: 13 amino acids. Germline V lookup: CDR1 SEHNR, CDR2 FQNEAQ (reference sequence). Trimming pared 5 bases from V and 1 base from J, leaving 6 bases between.

This clonotype was counted at least ten times. V is TRBV20-1 and J is TRBJ2-7, with D perhaps matching TRBD1 (6 bases). V lost 1 base to trimming and J lost 2 bases, with 9 bases between them. The CDR3 sequence is 13 residues long. Germline CDR1 reads DFQATT; CDR2 reads SNEGSKA (reference sequence). CDR3 protein: CSARGTAAYEQYF. The CDR3 nucleotides read TGCAGTGCTAGAGGGACAGCCGCCTACGAGCAGTACTTC.

The rearrangement links TRBV2 to TRBJ2-5; 7 nucleotides align to TRBD2. Germline CDR1 and CDR2: SNHLY and FYNNEI. The CDR3 totals 14 residues. V lost 9 bases and J lost 8; bases outside the gene matches: 15. CDR3 sequence reads: CASLERDSGRTQYF. The DNA of the CDR3 is TGTGCCAGTCTAGAGCGGGACTCGGGTCGAACCCAGTACTTC.

The chain has TRBV14 and TRBJ2-3, with D perhaps matching TRBD1 (5 bases). The CDR3 consists of 15 residues. V dropped 4 bases and J dropped 5 bases, with 16 bases sitting between them. Germline V lookup: CDR1 SGHDN, CDR2 FVKESK. The CDR3: CASSRIGHGVDTQYF. The CDR3 DNA follows: TGTGCCAGCAGCCGGATCGGACACGGAGTAGATACGCAGTATTTT.

Many counts were recorded for this clonotype. The V call is TRBV6-5, the J call TRBJ1-3, with D possibly TRBD1 on 5 matching bases. Between the trimmed V and J ends, which lost 0 bases and 0 bases, there was a span of 12 bases. The CDR3 length is 17 residues. Germline-derived CDR1 and CDR2 are MNHEY and SVGAGI. CDR3 region: CASSYSPLTGSGNTIYF. In nucleotides, the CDR3 is TGTGCCAGCAGTTACTCCCCCCTTACAGGCTCTGGAAACACCATATATTTT.

This clonotype was recorded a few times. The chain joins TRBV7-9 to TRBJ1-4; TRBD1 might be the D (5 bases). Germline CDR1 and CDR2: SEHNR and FQNEAQ (reference sequence). With 5 bases removed from V and 6 bases from J, the gap between germline ends came to 7 bases. The CDR3 loop spans 12 amino acids. The CDR3 spells CASSRGDEKLFF. The CDR3 DNA is TGTGCCAGCAGCCGGGGGGATGAAAAACTGTTTTTT.

This sequence joins TRBV4-2 and TRBJ2-3; D is unresolved. Germline CDR1 and CDR2: LGHNA and YNFKEQ. The CDR3 spans 14 residues. V was pared by 3 bases and J by 1 base, with 8 bases between. CDR3 DNA sequence: TGTGCCAGCAGCCAGGCAGGACGCACAGATACGCAGTATTTT. It specifies CASSQAGRTDTQYF.

This clonotype came up a few times. The chain uses TRBV28 and TRBJ1-2; D is undetermined. The CDR3 is made up of 14 amino acids. Germline V lookup: CDR1 MDHEN, CDR2 SYDVKM. V lost 1 base and J lost 8, with 14 bases in between. The CDR3 loop is CASSLSARLWGYTF. The CDR3 coding sequence is TGTGCCAGCAGTTTATCCGCACGGCTATGGGGCTACACCTTC.

This clonotype was detected ten times or more. This rearrangement joins TRBV7-9 to TRBJ1-1; the D is unclear. Germline lookup yields CDR1 SEHNR and CDR2 FQNEAQ (reference sequence). The CDR3 loop spans 13 amino acids. V lost 5 bases to trimming and J lost 8 bases, with 15 bases between them. CDR3 protein: CASSQEQGIEAFF. The CDR3 nucleotides are TGTGCCAGCAGCCAGGAACAAGGGATCGAAGCTTTCTTT.

This clonotype has just a few counts. The chain couples TRBV7-9 to TRBJ2-7; D possibly corresponds to TRBD1 (6 bases). Trimming pared 5 bases from V and 2 bases from J, leaving 16 bases between. Germline-derived CDR1 and CDR2 are SEHNR and FQNEAQ (reference sequence). The CDR3 extends over 15 amino acids. The CDR3 protein is CASSQLRDKPYEQYF. DNA for the CDR3: TGTGCCAGCAGCCAACTCCGGGACAAGCCCTACGAGCAGTACTTC. Complete variable domain (other parts from reference TRBV7-9 and TRBJ2-7): DTGVSQNPRHKITKRGQNVTFRCDPISEHNRLYWYRQTLGQGPEFLTYFQNEAQLEKSRLLSDRFSAERPKGSFSTLEIQRTEQGDSAMYLCASSQLRDKPYEQYFGPGTRLTVT.

This clonotype was observed at least ten times. The gene calls are TRBV5-1 and TRBJ1-4; D not resolved. There are 16 residues in the CDR3. Per germline, CDR1 SGHRS and CDR2 YFSETQ. Trimming pared 0 bases from V and 7 bases from J, leaving 16 bases between. The DNA for the CDR3 is TGCGCCAGCAGCTTGGCCGACAACGGGCTGGGTGAAAAACTGTTTTTT. Residues: CASSLADNGLGEKLFF.

The chain combines TRBV7-6 with TRBJ2-2; TRBD1 matches at 7 bases. Germline V lookup: CDR1 SGHVS, CDR2 FNYEAQ. This CDR3 region has 17 residues. Unmatched junction bases numbered 6, after V lost 0 bases and J lost 2 bases. Written as DNA, the CDR3 is TGTGCCAGCAGCTTAGCCTACGACAGGGCAAACACCGGGGAGCTGTTTTTT. It specifies CASSLAYDRANTGELFF.

V and J are TRBV3-1 and TRBJ1-4; 7 bases agree with TRBD1. Unmatched junction bases numbered 2, after V lost 1 base and J lost 6 bases. The germline V gene encodes CDR1 LGHDT and CDR2 YNNKEL (reference sequence). The CDR3 is 14 amino acids. This CDR3 reads CASSQGQGDEKLFF. The CDR3 DNA is TGTGCCAGCAGCCAAGGACAGGGTGATGAAAAACTGTTTTTT.

This clonotype has only a few counts. The V gene is TRBV20-1, the J gene TRBJ2-2, with D perhaps TRBD1 (5 bases). Germline CDR1 is DFQATT and CDR2 is SNEGSKA (reference sequence). Trimming removed 1 base at V and 4 bases at J, with 10 bases between. The CDR3 is made up of 14 amino acids. CDR3 nucleotide sequence: TGCAGTGCTAGAGTCAGGGCGGTCACCGGGGAGCTGTTTTTT. The encoded protein is CSARVRAVTGELFF.